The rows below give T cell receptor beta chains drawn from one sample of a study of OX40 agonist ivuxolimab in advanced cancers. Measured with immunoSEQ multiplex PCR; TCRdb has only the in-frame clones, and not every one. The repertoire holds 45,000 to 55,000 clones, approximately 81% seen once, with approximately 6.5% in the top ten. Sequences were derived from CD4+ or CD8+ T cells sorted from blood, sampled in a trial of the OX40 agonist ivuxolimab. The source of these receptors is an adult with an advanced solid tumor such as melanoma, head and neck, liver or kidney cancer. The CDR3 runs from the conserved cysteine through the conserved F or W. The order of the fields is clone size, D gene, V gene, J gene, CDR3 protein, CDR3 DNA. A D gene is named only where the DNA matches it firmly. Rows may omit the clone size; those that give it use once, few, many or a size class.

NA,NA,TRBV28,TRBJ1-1,CASSLLAGAENTEAFF,TGTGCCAGCAGTTTATTAGCAGGGGCCGAGAACACTGAAGCTTTCTTT
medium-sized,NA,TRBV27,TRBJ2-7,CASSLNRNYEQYF,TGTGCCAGCAGTTTGAACAGGAACTACGAGCAGTACTTC
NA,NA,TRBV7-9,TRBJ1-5,CASSLGQGFQPQHF,TGTGCCAGCAGCTTAGGGCAGGGATTTCAGCCCCAGCATTTT
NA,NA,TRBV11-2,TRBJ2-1,CASSPPWQVYNEQFF,TGTGCCAGCAGCCCACCCTGGCAGGTGTACAATGAGCAGTTCTTC
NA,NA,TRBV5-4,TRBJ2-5,CASSLEGTQETQYF,TGTGCCAGCAGCTTGGAAGGAACCCAAGAGACCCAGTACTTC
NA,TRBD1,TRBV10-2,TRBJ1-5,CASSLTGVDQPQHF,TGCGCCAGCAGCCTAACAGGGGTGGATCAGCCCCAGCATTTT
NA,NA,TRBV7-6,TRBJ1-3,CASSPAGDTIYF,TGTGCCAGCAGCCCGGCGGGGGACACCATATATTTT
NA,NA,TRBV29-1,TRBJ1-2,CSVEGNGEGYTF,TGCAGCGTTGAAGGAAACGGGGAGGGCTACACCTTC
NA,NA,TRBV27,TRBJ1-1,CASSLLGGAFTEAFF,TGTGCCAGCAGTTTATTAGGGGGGGCCTTCACTGAAGCTTTCTTT
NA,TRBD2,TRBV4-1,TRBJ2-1,CASSQDEGLAVFYNEQFF,TGCGCCAGCAGCCAAGATGAGGGACTAGCGGTTTTCTACAATGAGCAGTTCTTC
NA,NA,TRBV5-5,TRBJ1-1,CASSSLGFEAFF,TGTGCCAGCAGCTCCTTGGGGTTTGAAGCTTTCTTT
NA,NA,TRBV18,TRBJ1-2,CASSPPDGPNYGYTF,TGTGCCAGCTCACCACCGGACGGACCCAACTATGGCTACACCTTC
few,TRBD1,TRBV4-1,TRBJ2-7,CASSLTPGQGYEQYF,TGCGCCAGCAGCTTAACTCCGGGACAGGGCTACGAGCAGTACTTC
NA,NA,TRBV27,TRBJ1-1,CASSLGGWEANTEAFF,TGTGCCAGCAGTTTAGGGGGTTGGGAAGCGAACACTGAAGCTTTCTTT
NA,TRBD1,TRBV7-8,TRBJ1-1,CASSFAGQGAEAFF,TGTGCCAGCAGCTTTGCGGGACAGGGGGCTGAAGCTTTCTTT
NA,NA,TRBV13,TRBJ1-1,CASSSTGGSAFF,TGTGCCAGCAGCTCCACGGGGGGGTCAGCTTTCTTT
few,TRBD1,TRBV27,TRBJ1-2,CASSGTGGHYGYTF,TGTGCCAGCAGCGGGACAGGGGGGCACTATGGCTACACCTTC
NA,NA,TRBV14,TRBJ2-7,CASSQDLGEVYEQYF,TGTGCCAGCAGCCAAGATCTGGGAGAAGTCTACGAGCAGTACTTC
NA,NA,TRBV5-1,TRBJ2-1,CASSLTGLGDSYNEQFF,TGCGCCAGCAGCTTAACGGGACTCGGCGACTCCTACAATGAGCAGTTCTTC
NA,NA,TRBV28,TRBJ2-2,CASSSVVRGPNTGELFF,TGTGCCAGCAGTTCCGTCGTTAGAGGGCCTAACACCGGGGAGCTGTTTTTT
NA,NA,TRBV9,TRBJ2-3,CASSVLDAGSTDTQYF,TGTGCCAGCAGCGTCCTCGATGCGGGGAGCACAGATACGCAGTATTTT
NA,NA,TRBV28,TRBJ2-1,CASSFPLAQSSYNEQFF,TGTGCCAGCAGTTTCCCTCTAGCACAGAGCTCCTACAATGAGCAGTTCTTC
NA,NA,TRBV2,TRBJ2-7,CASLKDLYEQYF,TGTGCCAGCTTAAAGGACCTCTACGAGCAGTACTTC
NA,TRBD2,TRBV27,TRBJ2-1,CASSLGVSGVNEQFF,TGTGCCAGCAGTTTAGGGGTTAGCGGGGTGAATGAGCAGTTCTTC
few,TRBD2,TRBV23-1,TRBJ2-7,CASSQLGFGGLAGEIWGNEQYF,TGCGCCAGCAGTCAATTGGGGTTTGGGGGACTAGCGGGAGAAATCTGGGGTAACGAGCAGTACTTC
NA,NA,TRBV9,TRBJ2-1,CASSVADYEQFF,TGTGCCAGCAGCGTAGCTGACTATGAGCAGTTCTTC
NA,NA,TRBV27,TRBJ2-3,CASSLGASGTDTQYF,TGTGCCAGCAGTTTAGGGGCTAGCGGCACAGATACGCAGTATTTT
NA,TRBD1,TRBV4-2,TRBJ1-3,CASSLGGTLSSGNTIYF,TGTGCCAGCAGCCTAGGGGGCACACTGAGCTCTGGAAACACCATATATTTT
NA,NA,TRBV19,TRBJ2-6,CASTGVSGANVLTF,TGTGCCAGTACTGGGGTCTCTGGGGCCAACGTCCTGACTTTC
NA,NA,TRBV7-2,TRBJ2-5,CASSPPGMETQYF,TGTGCCAGCAGCCCCCCGGGGATGGAGACCCAGTACTTC
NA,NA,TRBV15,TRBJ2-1,CATSRDSGPWDEQFF,TGTGCCACCAGCAGAGACAGCGGGCCCTGGGATGAGCAGTTCTTC
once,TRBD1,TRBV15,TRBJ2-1,CATSSPGAGGLNEQFF,TGTGCCACCAGCAGCCCCGGGGCAGGGGGCTTGAATGAGCAGTTCTTC
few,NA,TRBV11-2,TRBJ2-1,CASSPTLYNEQFF,TGTGCCAGCAGCCCAACCCTCTACAATGAGCAGTTCTTC
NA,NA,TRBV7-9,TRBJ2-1,CASSLVENEQFF,TGTGCCAGCAGCTTAGTGGAAAATGAGCAGTTCTTC
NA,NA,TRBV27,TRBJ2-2,CASSVQNTGELFF,TGTGCCAGCAGTGTACAGAACACCGGGGAGCTGTTTTTT
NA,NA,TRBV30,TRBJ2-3,CAWTLGDTQYF,TGTGCCTGGACCCTAGGAGATACGCAGTATTTT
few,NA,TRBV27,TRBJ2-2,CASSAEFTGELFF,TGTGCCAGCAGTGCAGAGTTCACCGGGGAGCTGTTTTTT
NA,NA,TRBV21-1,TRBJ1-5,CASSKGARVDQPQHF,TGTGCCAGCAGCAAAGGAGCCAGGGTCGATCAGCCCCAGCATTTT
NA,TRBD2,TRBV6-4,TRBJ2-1,CASSDSGGSGEQFF,TGTGCCAGCAGTGACTCTGGCGGGAGTGGGGAGCAGTTCTTC
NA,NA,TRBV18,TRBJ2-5,CASSPPRDNLYQETQYF,TGTGCCAGCTCACCACCGCGGGACAACCTGTACCAAGAGACCCAGTACTTC
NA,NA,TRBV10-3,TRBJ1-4,CAISPGPGYDEKLFF,TGTGCCATCAGCCCCGGGCCAGGGTATGATGAAAAACTGTTTTTT
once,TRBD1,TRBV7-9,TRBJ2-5,CASSYSGGAETQYF,TGTGCCAGCAGCTATTCAGGGGGCGCAGAGACCCAGTACTTC
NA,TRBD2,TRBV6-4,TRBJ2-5,CASSDSTSGRKGPTSQETQYF,TGTGCCAGCAGTGACTCGACTAGCGGGAGAAAAGGACCTACCTCCCAAGAGACCCAGTACTTC
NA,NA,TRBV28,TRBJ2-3,CASSFQLGPDTQYF,TGTGCCAGCAGTTTCCAGCTGGGCCCAGATACGCAGTATTTT